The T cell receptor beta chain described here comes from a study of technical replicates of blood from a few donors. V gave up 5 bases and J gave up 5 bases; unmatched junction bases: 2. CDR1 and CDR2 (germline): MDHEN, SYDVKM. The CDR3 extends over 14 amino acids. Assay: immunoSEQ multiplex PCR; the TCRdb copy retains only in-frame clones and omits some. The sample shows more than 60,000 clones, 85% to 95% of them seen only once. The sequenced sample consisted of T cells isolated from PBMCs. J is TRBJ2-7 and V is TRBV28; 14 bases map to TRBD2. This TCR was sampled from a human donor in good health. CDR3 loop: CASSQGLAGDEQYF. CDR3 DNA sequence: TGTGCCAGCAGTCAGGGACTAGCGGGAGACGAGCAGTACTTC.